This is a list of T cell receptor beta chains from one sample in a study of blood T cell repertoires in COVID-19. The table came from immunoSEQ multiplex PCR; TCRdb's copy has only in-frame clones and leaves some out. The repertoire holds approximately 65,000 clones, with about 88% as singletons. Sequenced: peripheral blood. These TCRs come from a human donor in a cohort sampled during active COVID-19. CDR3s include the opening cysteine and the closing phenylalanine or tryptophan. The order of the fields is V gene, D gene, J gene, clone size, CDR3 DNA, CDR3 protein. A D gene is named only where the DNA matches it firmly. Clone size is given for some rows only: seen once, a few or many times, or a class if the clone is expanded.

V gene: TRBV7-2; D gene: -; J gene: TRBJ2-7; clone size: once; CDR3 DNA: TGTGCCAGCAGCTTGGACTGGAGCTCCTACGAGCAGTACTTC; CDR3 protein: CASSLDWSSYEQYF
V gene: TRBV7-9; D gene: TRBD1; J gene: TRBJ1-2; clone size: -; CDR3 DNA: TGTGCCAGCAGCGGCCTACAGGGGACAGTGGGGTATGGCTACACCTTC; CDR3 protein: CASSGLQGTVGYGYTF
V gene: TRBV24-1; D gene: -; J gene: TRBJ1-5; clone size: -; CDR3 DNA: TGTGCCACCAGTGATCCCGGGGGACAGCCCCAGCATTTT; CDR3 protein: CATSDPGGQPQHF
V gene: TRBV5-6; D gene: TRBD1; J gene: TRBJ1-5; clone size: -; CDR3 DNA: TGTGCCAGCAGCGTCACAGGGGGGTTTAGCAATCAGCCCCAGCATTTT; CDR3 protein: CASSVTGGFSNQPQHF
V gene: TRBV4-1; D gene: TRBD1; J gene: TRBJ1-4; clone size: -; CDR3 DNA: TGCGCCAGCAGCCTCACCCAGACAGGGACTAATGAAAAACTGTTTTTT; CDR3 protein: CASSLTQTGTNEKLFF
V gene: TRBV7-2; D gene: TRBD1; J gene: TRBJ1-4; clone size: -; CDR3 DNA: TGTGCCAGCAGCCCCTGGGACAGTTCTAATGAAAAACTGTTTTTT; CDR3 protein: CASSPWDSSNEKLFF
V gene: TRBV29-1; D gene: -; J gene: TRBJ1-2; clone size: -; CDR3 DNA: TGCAGCGTGTCAGGGGTTGGCGGCTACACCTTC; CDR3 protein: CSVSGVGGYTF
V gene: TRBV7-2; D gene: -; J gene: TRBJ1-1; clone size: -; CDR3 DNA: TGTGCCAGCAGCTTAGTGGCGGGCAACACTGAAGCTTTCTTT; CDR3 protein: CASSLVAGNTEAFF
V gene: TRBV7-2; D gene: TRBD2; J gene: TRBJ2-1; clone size: once; CDR3 DNA: TGTGCCAGCAGCTTAGTTCGCCTAGCGGGGCCTCCTGAGCAGTTCTTC; CDR3 protein: CASSLVRLAGPPEQFF
V gene: TRBV5-1; D gene: TRBD2; J gene: TRBJ2-1; clone size: -; CDR3 DNA: TGCGCCAGCAGCTTGGGACTAGCCCATGAGCAGTTCTTC; CDR3 protein: CASSLGLAHEQFF
V gene: TRBV28; D gene: -; J gene: TRBJ1-1; clone size: -; CDR3 DNA: TGTGCCAGCAGTGCCAGGGCAGGTACTGAAGCTTTCTTT; CDR3 protein: CASSARAGTEAFF
V gene: TRBV2; D gene: -; J gene: TRBJ2-2; clone size: few; CDR3 DNA: TGTGCCAGCTACTTCGGAACAGGTGGGGTGGGGGAGCTGTTTTTT; CDR3 protein: CASYFGTGGVGELFF
V gene: TRBV5-1; D gene: -; J gene: TRBJ1-1; clone size: -; CDR3 DNA: TGCGCCAGCAGCGTGATCGGGGGTAAAAGCACTGAAGCTTTCTTT; CDR3 protein: CASSVIGGKSTEAFF
V gene: TRBV5-1; D gene: TRBD1; J gene: TRBJ1-4; clone size: -; CDR3 DNA: TGCGCCAGCAGCTTGACAGGGGGGAATGAAAAACTGTTTTTT; CDR3 protein: CASSLTGGNEKLFF
V gene: TRBV5-5; D gene: -; J gene: TRBJ2-2; clone size: -; CDR3 DNA: TGTGCCAGCAGCTTCAGGGAAACCGGGGAGCTGTTTTTT; CDR3 protein: CASSFRETGELFF
V gene: TRBV10-2; D gene: TRBD2; J gene: TRBJ2-3; clone size: -; CDR3 DNA: TGCGCCAGCAGTGGTGGGGGACTAGCGGGAGGGCCAAGAAGGGCCAAGGTTCATACGCAGTATTTT; CDR3 protein: CASSGGGLAGGPRRAKVHTQYF
V gene: TRBV7-9; D gene: -; J gene: TRBJ1-1; clone size: few; CDR3 DNA: TGTGCCAGCAGCTCATTCGGGGGGAACACTGAAGCTTTCTTT; CDR3 protein: CASSSFGGNTEAFF
V gene: TRBV6-6; D gene: -; J gene: TRBJ1-2; clone size: -; CDR3 DNA: TGTGCCAGCAGTTCCCTCGTGGGCCGTGGCTACACCTTC; CDR3 protein: CASSSLVGRGYTF
V gene: TRBV21-1; D gene: -; J gene: TRBJ2-2; clone size: -; CDR3 DNA: TGTGCCAGCAGCGAGACAGGGACCCTCCCCGGGGAGCTGTTTTTT; CDR3 protein: CASSETGTLPGELFF
V gene: TRBV5-1; D gene: -; J gene: TRBJ2-3; clone size: -; CDR3 DNA: TGCGCCAGCAGCCCTGACAGGATCAGAGATACGCAGTATTTT; CDR3 protein: CASSPDRIRDTQYF
V gene: TRBV6-2/TRBV6-3; D gene: TRBD2; J gene: TRBJ2-7; clone size: -; CDR3 DNA: TGTGCCAGCAGTTACTTTAGCGGGGGCCCCTACGAGCAGTACTTC; CDR3 protein: CASSYFSGGPYEQYF
V gene: TRBV5-1; D gene: TRBD1; J gene: TRBJ2-1; clone size: -; CDR3 DNA: TGCGCCAGCAACGAACATCGGGACAGGGGTTTTGTCGCCTACAATGAGCAGTTCTTC; CDR3 protein: CASNEHRDRGFVAYNEQFF